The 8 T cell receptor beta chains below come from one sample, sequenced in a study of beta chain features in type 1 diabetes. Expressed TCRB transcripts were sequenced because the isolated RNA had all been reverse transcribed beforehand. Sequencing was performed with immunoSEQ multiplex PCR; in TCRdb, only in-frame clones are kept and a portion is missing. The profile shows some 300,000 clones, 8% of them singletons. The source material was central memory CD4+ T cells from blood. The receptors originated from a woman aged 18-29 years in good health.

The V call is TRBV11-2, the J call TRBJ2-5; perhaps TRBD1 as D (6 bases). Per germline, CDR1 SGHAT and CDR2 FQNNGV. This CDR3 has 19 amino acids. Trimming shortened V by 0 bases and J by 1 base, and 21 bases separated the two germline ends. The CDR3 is CASSLDSQGAGASQETQYF. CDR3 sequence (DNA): TGTGCCAGCAGCTTAGATAGTCAGGGAGCAGGGGCCTCCCAAGAGACCCAGTACTTC.

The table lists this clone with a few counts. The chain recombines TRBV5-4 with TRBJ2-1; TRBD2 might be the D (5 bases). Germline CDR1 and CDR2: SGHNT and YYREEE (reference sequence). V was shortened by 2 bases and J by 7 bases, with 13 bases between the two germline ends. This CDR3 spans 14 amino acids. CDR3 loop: CASSLDLRENEQFF. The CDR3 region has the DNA TGTGCCAGCAGCTTAGATCTTCGGGAAAATGAGCAGTTCTTC.

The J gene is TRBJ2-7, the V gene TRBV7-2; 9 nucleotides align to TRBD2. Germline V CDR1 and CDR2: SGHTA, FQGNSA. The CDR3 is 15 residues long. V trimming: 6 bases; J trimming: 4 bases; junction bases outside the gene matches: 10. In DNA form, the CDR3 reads TGTGCCAGCAGACCGCCTAGCGGGACAGCTTACGAGCAGTACTTC. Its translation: CASRPPSGTAYEQYF.

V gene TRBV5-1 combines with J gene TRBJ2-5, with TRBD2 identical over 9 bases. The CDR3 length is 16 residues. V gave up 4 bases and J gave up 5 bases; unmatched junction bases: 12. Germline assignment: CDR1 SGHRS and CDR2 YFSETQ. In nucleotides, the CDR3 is TGCGCCAGCAGCCCGGGACTAGCTGTAAGTGAGGAGACCCAGTACTTC. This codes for CASSPGLAVSEETQYF. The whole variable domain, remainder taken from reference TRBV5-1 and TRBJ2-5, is KAGVTQTPRYLIKTRGQQVTLSCSPISGHRSVSWYQQTPGQGLQFLFEYFSETQRNKGNFPGRFSGRQFSNSRSEMNVSTLELGDSALYLCASSPGLAVSEETQYFGPGTRLLVL.

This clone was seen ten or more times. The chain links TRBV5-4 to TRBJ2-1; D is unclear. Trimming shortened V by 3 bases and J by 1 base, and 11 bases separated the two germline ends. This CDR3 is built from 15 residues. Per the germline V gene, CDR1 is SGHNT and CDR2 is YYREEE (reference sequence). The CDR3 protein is CASSSRIQSYNEQFF. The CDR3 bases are TGTGCCAGCAGCTCTAGGATTCAATCCTACAATGAGCAGTTCTTC.

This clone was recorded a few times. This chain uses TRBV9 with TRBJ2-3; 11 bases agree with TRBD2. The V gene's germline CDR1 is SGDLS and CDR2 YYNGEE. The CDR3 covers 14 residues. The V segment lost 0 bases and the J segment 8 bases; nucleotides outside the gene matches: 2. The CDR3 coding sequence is TGTGCCAGCAGCGTAGAACTAGCGGGGGTTACGCAGTATTTT. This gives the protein CASSVELAGVTQYF.

The CDR3 bases are TGCGCCAGCAGCTTGGATTCTGGGGGCACTGAAGCTTTCTTT. Protein sequence: CASSLDSGGTEAFF. The chain links TRBV5-1 to TRBJ1-1; TRBD1 is a possible D gene (5 bases). This CDR3 spans 14 amino acids. CDR1 is SGHRS and CDR2 is YFSETQ in the germline V gene. V gave up 0 bases and J gave up 4 bases, with 10 bases separating them.

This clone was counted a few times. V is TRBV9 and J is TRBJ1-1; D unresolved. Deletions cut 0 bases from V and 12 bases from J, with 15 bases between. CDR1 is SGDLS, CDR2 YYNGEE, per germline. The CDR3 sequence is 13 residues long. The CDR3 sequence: CASSVATGGTPFF. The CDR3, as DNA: TGTGCCAGCAGCGTAGCTACGGGTGGTACTCCTTTCTTT. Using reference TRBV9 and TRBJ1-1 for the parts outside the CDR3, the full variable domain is DSGVTQTPKHLITATGQRVTLRCSPRSGDLSVYWYQQSLDQGLQFLIQYYNGEERAKGNILERFSAQQFPDLHSELNLSSLELGDSALYFCASSVATGGTPFFGQGTRLTVV.